A single sample is the source of the 16 T cell receptor beta chains below, sequenced in a study of OX40 agonist ivuxolimab in advanced cancers. Only in-frame clones appear in the TCRdb table, and some are missing; sequencing was by immunoSEQ multiplex PCR. This table has about 55,000 clones, roughly 86% appearing once. Sequencing was performed on CD4+ or CD8+ T cells sorted from blood, taken in a trial of the OX40 agonist ivuxolimab. The receptors shown here come from an adult with an advanced solid tumor such as melanoma, head and neck, liver or kidney cancer.

The gene calls are TRBV28 and TRBJ1-3; D gene uncertain. V dropped 6 bases and J dropped 4 bases, with 13 bases sitting between them. Germline CDR1 MDHEN, CDR2 SYDVKM. This CDR3 is 14 amino acids long. CDR3 loop: CASSLMSLGNTIYF. The DNA for the CDR3 is TGTGCCAGCAGCCTTATGTCTCTCGGAAACACCATATATTTT.

This clone was recorded a few times. The chain uses TRBV2 and TRBJ1-2; the D gene is possibly TRBD1 (5 bases). Germline V gene sequence: CDR1 SNHLY, CDR2 FYNNEI. This CDR3 spans 16 amino acids. The germline V and J ends were trimmed by 3 bases and 3 bases, with 17 bases remaining between them. In DNA form, the CDR3 reads TGTGCCAGCAGTGATCTCGACAGCCCAGGCGACTATGGCTACACCTTC. Its protein is CASSDLDSPGDYGYTF. Full variable domain (remainder filled in from reference TRBV2 and TRBJ1-2): EPEVTQTPSHQVTQMGQEVILRCVPISNHLYFYWYRQILGQKVEFLVSFYNNEISEKSEIFDDQFSVERPDGSNFTLKIRSTKLEDSAMYFCASSDLDSPGDYGYTFGSGTRLTVV.

The chain couples TRBV28 to TRBJ1-3; the match to TRBD1 covers 7 bases. V dropped 2 bases and J dropped 1; count of bases not matched to a gene: 8. The length of the CDR3 is 17 residues. Germline CDR1 is MDHEN and CDR2 is SYDVKM. CDR3 region: CASSLALSTGSGNTIYF. CDR3 coding DNA: TGTGCCAGCAGTTTAGCCCTCTCGACAGGGTCTGGAAACACCATATATTTT.

The chain employs TRBV4-3 and TRBJ1-5, with D possibly matching TRBD1 (5 bases). The CDR3 sequence is 14 residues long. The V and J ends lost 0 bases and 7 bases respectively, with 10 bases between them. The germline V gene has CDR1 LGHNA and CDR2 YSLEER. The CDR3 DNA sequence: TGCGCCAGCAGCCAAGAACGGGGCCTGCAGCCCCAGCATTTT. Protein product: CASSQERGLQPQHF.

The J gene is TRBJ2-3, the V gene TRBV28; 7 bases fit TRBD2. Germline assignment: CDR1 MDHEN and CDR2 SYDVKM. The length of the CDR3 is 17 residues. With V trimmed by 7 bases and J by 2 bases, 15 bases remained unmatched. The DNA for the CDR3 is TGTGCCAGCACCACGACCAGGGAGGGAGGAAACACAGATACGCAGTATTTT. This translates into CASTTTREGGNTDTQYF. Based on the CDR3 plus reference TRBV28 and TRBJ2-3, the full variable domain is DVKVTQSSRYLVKRTGEKVFLECVQDMDHENMFWYRQDPGLGLRLIYFSYDVKMKEKGDIPEGYSVSREKKERFSLILESASTNQTSMYLCASTTTREGGNTDTQYFGPGTRLTVL.

J is TRBJ1-2 and V is TRBV27, with 7 bases lining up with TRBD1. The V gene end was trimmed by 4 bases and the J gene end by 2 bases; junction bases not matched to a gene: 1. Germline V lookup: CDR1 MNHEY, CDR2 SMNVEV (reference sequence). The CDR3 is 13 amino acids. The CDR3 nucleotides are TGTGCCAGCAGTTCGGGACAGAACTATGGCTACACCTTC. It yields the protein CASSSGQNYGYTF.

This chain links TRBV6-4 with TRBJ1-5; D is ambiguous. The germline V and J ends were trimmed by 11 bases and 1 base, with 21 bases remaining between them. The CDR3 length is 16 residues. Germline CDR1 MRHNA, CDR2 SNTAGT. The CDR3 sequence: CALPEGSSESNQPQHF. The CDR3 nucleotides read TGTGCCCTGCCGGAGGGCAGCTCCGAAAGCAATCAGCCCCAGCATTTT.

The rearrangement joins TRBV14 to TRBJ2-1; tentative D call: TRBD2 (5 bases). This CDR3 is built from 14 residues. With 2 bases removed from V and 6 bases from J, the gap between germline ends came to 11 bases. CDR1 and CDR2 from the germline V gene are SGHDN and FVKESK. The CDR3: CASSQWNLANEQFF. CDR3 DNA: TGTGCCAGCAGCCAATGGAACCTAGCCAATGAGCAGTTCTTC.

This sequence joins TRBV13 and TRBJ2-7; D may match TRBD1 or TRBD2 (5 bases each). Germline V CDR1 and CDR2: PRHDT, FYEKMQ (reference sequence). The CDR3 has 14 amino acids. Trimming removed 8 bases from V and 0 bases from J, with 14 bases in between. The CDR3 DNA reads TGTGCCAGCCGTGTTTGGGGGAGCTCCTACGAGCAGTACTTC. Protein: CASRVWGSSYEQYF.

The chain combines TRBV11-2 with TRBJ1-4; D uncertain. V was pared by 7 bases and J by 4 bases, with 16 bases between. The germline CDR1 and CDR2 sequences are SGHAT and FQNNGV. CDR3 length: 15 amino acids. The DNA for the CDR3 is TGTGCCAGCACCCCCCTGGGGATCGTTAATGAAAAACTGTTTTTT. This sequence encodes CASTPLGIVNEKLFF.

CDR3 sequence: CASSPQAGGYNEQFF. The DNA for the CDR3 is TGTGCCAGCAGTCCCCAAGCGGGGGGATACAATGAGCAGTTCTTC. The J gene is TRBJ2-1, the V gene TRBV28; 9 bases agree with TRBD2. V lost 5 bases to trimming and J lost 4 bases; unmatched junction nucleotides: 6. From germline, CDR1 is MDHEN and CDR2 SYDVKM. This CDR3 spans 15 amino acids.

In this sample, this clone turned up once. V and J are TRBV28 and TRBJ2-1; no clear D gene. V was clipped by 1 base and J by 0 bases, with 7 bases between them. CDR1 and CDR2 from the germline V gene are MDHEN and SYDVKM. The CDR3 contains 15 residues. The CDR3, as DNA: TGTGCCAGCAGTTTATCGATGCGCTCCTACAATGAGCAGTTCTTC. It encodes CASSLSMRSYNEQFF.

The rearrangement uses TRBV4-3 and TRBJ1-2; maybe TRBD1 (6 bases). CDR1 LGHNA and CDR2 YSLEER come from the germline V gene. V lost 3 bases to trimming and J lost 11 bases, with 16 bases between them. The CDR3 loop spans 13 amino acids. CDR3 sequence reads: CASSQRGFSGYTF. For the CDR3, the DNA is TGCGCCAGCAGCCAGAGGGGGTTTAGTGGTTACACCTTC.

Concerning this clone itself: Given the absence of the conserved phenylalanine or tryptophan at the CDR3 end, a read error is likely. The gene calls are TRBV6-5 and TRBJ1-6; no definite D call. V shed 5 bases and J shed 8 bases, with 10 bases lying between them. Germline V gives CDR1 MNHEY, CDR2 SVGAGI. This CDR3 region has 13 residues. Written as DNA, the CDR3 is TGTGCCAGCAGTACGATGTCGCATTCACCCCTCCACCTT. Translation: CASSTMSHSPLHL.

This chain joins TRBV11-1 and TRBJ2-7, with TRBD1 identical over 8 bases. Looked up from germline, CDR1 is SGHAT and CDR2 is FQDESV (reference sequence). The CDR3 covers 14 residues. After removal of 2 bases from V and 1 base from J, the junction contained 1 base not matched to a gene. CDR3 amino acids: CASSLQGASYEQYF. The CDR3, as DNA: TGTGCCAGCAGCTTACAGGGGGCATCCTACGAGCAGTACTTC.

V and J are TRBV20-1 and TRBJ1-1; D gene ambiguous. V was cut by 5 bases and J by 2 bases, with 3 bases left in between. CDR1 is DFQATT, CDR2 SNEGSKA, per germline (reference sequence). The CDR3 runs 10 residues. CDR3 coding DNA: TGCAGTGCTTACAACACTGAAGCTTTCTTT. It is translated as CSAYNTEAFF.